A selection of T cell receptor beta chains follows, all from one sample in a study of technical replicates of blood from a few donors. Method: immunoSEQ multiplex PCR; TCRdb's copy keeps in-frame clones and lacks some. Among fewer than 90,000 clones listed, over 90% were seen once. Sequencing input: T cells isolated from PBMCs. These TCRs come from a human donor in good health. The CDR3 runs from the conserved cysteine through the conserved F or W. The D gene is left open where the match is weak. Clone sizes are given selectively: once, few, many, or a class where the clone is expanded.

DNA,CDR3,size,V,D,J,length
TGCGCCAGCAGCTTGGACCCCTCCCTAGCCAATGAGCAGTTCTTC,CASSLDPSLANEQFF,NA,TRBV5-1,NA,TRBJ2-1,15
TGTGCCTGGAAGGCAGGTGACTATGGCTACACCTTC,CAWKAGDYGYTF,NA,TRBV30,NA,TRBJ1-2,12
TGTGCCAGCACCTACGCCTCCACAGATACGCAGTATTTT,CASTYASTDTQYF,NA,TRBV6-6,NA,TRBJ2-3,13
TGTGCCAGCAGTTTGACTAGCGGGGCCTCCGAGCAGTACTTC,CASSLTSGASEQYF,NA,TRBV27,TRBD2,TRBJ2-7,14
TGTGCCAGCAGCTTGGCCCGTACAGGGATGAACACTGAAGCTTTCTTT,CASSLARTGMNTEAFF,NA,TRBV5-4,NA,TRBJ1-1,16
TGTGCCAGCAGGGGACAGGTTGAGAACTATGGCTACACCTTC,CASRGQVENYGYTF,NA,TRBV27,TRBD1,TRBJ1-2,14
TGTGCCAGCAGTTTAAGAAGTGCGGATGAGCAGTTCTTC,CASSLRSADEQFF,NA,TRBV27,NA,TRBJ2-1,13
TGTGCCTGGGTGCCGGGACAGAGTACTGAAGCTTTCTTT,CAWVPGQSTEAFF,NA,TRBV30,TRBD1,TRBJ1-1,13
TGTGCCTGGAGAGAACAGGGGTCTGGGGCCAACGTCCTGACTTTC,CAWREQGSGANVLTF,once,TRBV30,TRBD1,TRBJ2-6,15
TGTGCCAGCAGCCCCGAACTACTTGTTAGTGGCGGGGAGCTGTTTTTT,CASSPELLVSGGELFF,NA,TRBV4-2,NA,TRBJ2-2,16
TGTGCCAGCAGCTTAACTCCCCGGGACAATGAGCAGTTCTTC,CASSLTPRDNEQFF,NA,TRBV7-3,NA,TRBJ2-1,14
TGTGCCAGCAGCCGGGACAGGGGCTATCAAGAGACCCAGTACTTC,CASSRDRGYQETQYF,NA,TRBV7-9,TRBD1,TRBJ2-5,15
TGTGCCAGCAGGTTACAGACCGGGGAGCTGTTTTTT,CASRLQTGELFF,NA,TRBV7-9,NA,TRBJ2-2,12
TGTGCCAGCAGCGCCCGGTTGGAGCTGTTTTTT,CASSARLELFF,NA,TRBV7-9,NA,TRBJ2-2,11
TGTGCCAGCAGTTTTTTACAGAATCAGCCCCAGCATTTT,CASSFLQNQPQHF,NA,TRBV27,NA,TRBJ1-5,13
TGCGCCAGCAGCTTGCCTAGTCGGCAGAACTATGGCTACACCTTC,CASSLPSRQNYGYTF,NA,TRBV5-1,NA,TRBJ1-2,15
TGCGCCAGCAGCCAAGGGCGTCGCGGGGCCAGCTCCTACGAGCAGTACTTC,CASSQGRRGASSYEQYF,NA,TRBV4-1,NA,TRBJ2-7,17
TGTGCCAGCAGTTATGGGTCACAGGGCGACGAGCAGTACTTC,CASSYGSQGDEQYF,NA,TRBV6-5,NA,TRBJ2-7,14
TGTGCCAGCAGCGCGGACAGTTATAGCAATCAGCCCCAGCATTTT,CASSADSYSNQPQHF,once,TRBV5-8,NA,TRBJ1-5,15
TGTGCCAGCTCACCGCGACAGGGCAATCAGCCCCAGCATTTT,CASSPRQGNQPQHF,few,TRBV18,NA,TRBJ1-5,14